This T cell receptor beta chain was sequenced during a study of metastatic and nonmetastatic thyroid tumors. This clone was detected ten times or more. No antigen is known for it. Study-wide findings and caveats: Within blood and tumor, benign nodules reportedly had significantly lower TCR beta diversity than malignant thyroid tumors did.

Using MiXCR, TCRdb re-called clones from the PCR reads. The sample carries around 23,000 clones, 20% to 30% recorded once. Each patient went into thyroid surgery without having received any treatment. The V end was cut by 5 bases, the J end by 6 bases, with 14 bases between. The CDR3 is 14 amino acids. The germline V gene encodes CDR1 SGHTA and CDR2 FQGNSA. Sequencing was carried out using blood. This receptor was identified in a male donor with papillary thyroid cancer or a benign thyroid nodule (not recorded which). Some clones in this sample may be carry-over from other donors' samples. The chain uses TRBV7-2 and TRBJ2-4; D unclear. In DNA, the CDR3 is TGTGCCAGCAGCCTTGGGATTGGATTAAACATTCAGTACTTC. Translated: CASSLGIGLNIQYF.